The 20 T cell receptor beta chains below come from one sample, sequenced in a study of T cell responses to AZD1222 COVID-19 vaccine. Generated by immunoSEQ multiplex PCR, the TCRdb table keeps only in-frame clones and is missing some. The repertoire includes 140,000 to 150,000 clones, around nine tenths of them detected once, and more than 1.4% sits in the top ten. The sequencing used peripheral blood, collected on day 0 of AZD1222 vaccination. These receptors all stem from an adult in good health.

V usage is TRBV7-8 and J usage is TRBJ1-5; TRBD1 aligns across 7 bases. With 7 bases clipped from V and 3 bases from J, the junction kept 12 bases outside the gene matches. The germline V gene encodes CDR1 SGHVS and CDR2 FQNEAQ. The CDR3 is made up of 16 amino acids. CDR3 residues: CASTSRGGRVNQPQHF. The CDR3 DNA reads TGTGCCAGCACCTCAAGAGGGGGCAGGGTCAATCAGCCCCAGCATTTT.

The CDR3 loop reads CASSPQLRSMPGNTIYF. Here the CDR3 DNA reads TGTGCCAGCAGCCCCCAACTCCGGTCCATGCCTGGAAACACCATATATTTT. The chain couples TRBV7-2 to TRBJ1-3; no definite D call. This CDR3 region has 17 residues. Germline V gene sequence: CDR1 SGHTA, CDR2 FQGNSA. Trimming removed 5 bases from V and 2 bases from J, with 19 bases in between.

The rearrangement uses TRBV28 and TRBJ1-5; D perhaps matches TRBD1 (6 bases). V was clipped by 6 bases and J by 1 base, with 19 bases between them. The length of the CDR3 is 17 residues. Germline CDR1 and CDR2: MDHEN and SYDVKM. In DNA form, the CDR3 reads TGTGCCAGCAGGGCCGCCGGGGGGCAGGGGAGCAATCAGCCCCAGCATTTT. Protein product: CASRAAGGQGSNQPQHF.

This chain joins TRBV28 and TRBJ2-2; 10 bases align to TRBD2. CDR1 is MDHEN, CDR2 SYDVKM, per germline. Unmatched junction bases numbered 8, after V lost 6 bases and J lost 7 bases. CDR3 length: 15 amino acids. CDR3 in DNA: TGTGCCAGCAGGGAAAGCGGGAGGGCCCTCGGGGAGCTGTTTTTT. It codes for CASRESGRALGELFF.

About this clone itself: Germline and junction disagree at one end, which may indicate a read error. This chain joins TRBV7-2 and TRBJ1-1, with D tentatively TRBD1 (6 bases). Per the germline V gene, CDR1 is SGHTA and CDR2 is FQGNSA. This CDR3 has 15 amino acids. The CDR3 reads CASSLGGGRNPEAFF. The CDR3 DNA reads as TGTGCCAGCAGCTTAGGAGGGGGACGGAACCCTGAAGCTTTCTTT. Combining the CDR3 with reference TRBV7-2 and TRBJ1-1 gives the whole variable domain GAGVSQSPSNKVTEKGKDVELRCDPISGHTALYWYRQSLGQGLEFLIYFQGNSAPDKSGLPSDRFSAERTGGSVSTLTIQRTQQEDSAVYLCASSLGGGRNPEAFFGQGTRLTVV.

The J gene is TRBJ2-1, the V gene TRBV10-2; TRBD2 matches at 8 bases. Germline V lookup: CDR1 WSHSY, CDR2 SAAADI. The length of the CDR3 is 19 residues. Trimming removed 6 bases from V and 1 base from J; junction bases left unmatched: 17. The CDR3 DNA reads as TGCGCCAGCAGATCGGTCCGTCAGCGGGAGACTTGGTCCTACAATGAGCAGTTCTTC. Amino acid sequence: CASRSVRQRETWSYNEQFF.

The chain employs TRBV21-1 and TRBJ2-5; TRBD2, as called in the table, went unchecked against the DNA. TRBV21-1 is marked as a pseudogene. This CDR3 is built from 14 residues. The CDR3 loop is CASSYPGGQETQYF. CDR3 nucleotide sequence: TGTGCCAGCAGCTACCCGGGGGGTCAAGAGACCCAGTACTTC.

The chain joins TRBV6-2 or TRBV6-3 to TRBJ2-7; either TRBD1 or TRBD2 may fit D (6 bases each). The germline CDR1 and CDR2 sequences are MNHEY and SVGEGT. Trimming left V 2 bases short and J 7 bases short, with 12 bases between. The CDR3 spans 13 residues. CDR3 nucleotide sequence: TGTGCCAGCAGTTACACGGGGGCAAGGGAGCAGTACTTC. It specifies CASSYTGAREQYF.

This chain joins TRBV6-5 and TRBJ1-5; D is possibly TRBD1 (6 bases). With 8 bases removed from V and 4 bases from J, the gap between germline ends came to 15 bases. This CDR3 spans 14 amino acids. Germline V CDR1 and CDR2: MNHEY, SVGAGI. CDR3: CASANRGRNQPQHF. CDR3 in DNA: TGTGCCAGCGCTAATCGGGGGCGGAATCAGCCCCAGCATTTT.

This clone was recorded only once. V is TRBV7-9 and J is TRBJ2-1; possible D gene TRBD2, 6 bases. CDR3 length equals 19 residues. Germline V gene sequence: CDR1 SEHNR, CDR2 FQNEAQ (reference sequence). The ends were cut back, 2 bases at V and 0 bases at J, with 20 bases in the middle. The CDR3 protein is CASSLWRGEVLASYNEQFF. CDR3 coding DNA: TGTGCCAGCAGCTTATGGAGAGGGGAGGTCCTCGCCTCCTACAATGAGCAGTTCTTC. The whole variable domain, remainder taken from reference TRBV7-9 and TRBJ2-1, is DTGVSQNPRHKITKRGQNVTFRCDPISEHNRLYWYRQTLGQGPEFLTYFQNEAQLEKSRLLSDRFSAERPKGSFSTLEIQRTEQGDSAMYLCASSLWRGEVLASYNEQFFGPGTRLTVL.

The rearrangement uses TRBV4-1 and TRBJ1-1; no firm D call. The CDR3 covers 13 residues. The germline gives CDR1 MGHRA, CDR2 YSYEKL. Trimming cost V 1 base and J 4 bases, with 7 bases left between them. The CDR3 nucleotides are TGCGCCAGCAGCCAAGGAATTGGCACTGAAGCTTTCTTT. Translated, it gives CASSQGIGTEAFF.

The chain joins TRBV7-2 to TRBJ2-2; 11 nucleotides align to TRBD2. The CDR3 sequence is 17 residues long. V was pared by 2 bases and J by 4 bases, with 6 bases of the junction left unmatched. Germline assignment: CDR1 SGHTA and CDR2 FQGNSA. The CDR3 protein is CASSLLTSGSPTGELFF. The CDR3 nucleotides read TGTGCCAGCAGCTTACTCACTAGCGGGAGCCCCACCGGGGAGCTGTTTTTT.

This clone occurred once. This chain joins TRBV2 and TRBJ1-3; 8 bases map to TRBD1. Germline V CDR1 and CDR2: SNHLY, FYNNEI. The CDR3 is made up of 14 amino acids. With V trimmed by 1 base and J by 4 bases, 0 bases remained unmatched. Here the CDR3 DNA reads TGTGCCAGCAGTGAAGGGACAGGGGGAAACACCATATATTTT. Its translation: CASSEGTGGNTIYF.

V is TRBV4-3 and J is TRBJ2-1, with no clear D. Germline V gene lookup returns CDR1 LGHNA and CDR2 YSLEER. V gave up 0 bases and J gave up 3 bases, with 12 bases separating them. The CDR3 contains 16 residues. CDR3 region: CASSQDPLNIYNEQFF. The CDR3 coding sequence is TGCGCCAGCAGCCAAGATCCTCTGAACATCTACAATGAGCAGTTCTTC.

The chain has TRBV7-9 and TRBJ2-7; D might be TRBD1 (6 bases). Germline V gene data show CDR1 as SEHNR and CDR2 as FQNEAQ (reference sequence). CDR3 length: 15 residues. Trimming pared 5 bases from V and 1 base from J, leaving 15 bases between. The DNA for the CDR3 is TGTGCCAGCAGCAACTGGCAAGACAGGTCCTACGAGCAGTACTTC. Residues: CASSNWQDRSYEQYF.

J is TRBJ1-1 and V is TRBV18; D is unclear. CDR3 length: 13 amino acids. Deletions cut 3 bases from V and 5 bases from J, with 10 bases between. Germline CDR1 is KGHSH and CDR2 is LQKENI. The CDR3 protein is CASSPGRRTEAFF. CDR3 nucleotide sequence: TGTGCCAGCTCACCTGGCCGGCGGACTGAAGCTTTCTTT.

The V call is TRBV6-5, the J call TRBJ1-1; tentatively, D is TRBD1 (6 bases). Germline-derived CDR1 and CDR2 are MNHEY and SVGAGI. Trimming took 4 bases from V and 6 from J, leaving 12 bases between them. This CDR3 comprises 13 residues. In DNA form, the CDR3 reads TGTGCCAGCAGTTTCCAGGGGCAATCTGAAGCTTTCTTT. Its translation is CASSFQGQSEAFF.

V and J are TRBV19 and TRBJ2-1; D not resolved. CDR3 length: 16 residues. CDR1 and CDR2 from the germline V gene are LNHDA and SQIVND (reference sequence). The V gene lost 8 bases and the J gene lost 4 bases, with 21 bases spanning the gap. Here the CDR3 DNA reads TGTGCCAGTTCGCCTAGTGGCACACTCCCTTACAATGAGCAGTTCTTC. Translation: CASSPSGTLPYNEQFF.

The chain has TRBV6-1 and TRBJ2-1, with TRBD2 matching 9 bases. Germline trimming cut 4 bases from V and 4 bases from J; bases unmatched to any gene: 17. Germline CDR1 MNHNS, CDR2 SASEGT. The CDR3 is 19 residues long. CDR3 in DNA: TGTGCCAGCAGTGGAGAGGGACTAGCCGGGAGTAGCGGATACAATGAGCAGTTCTTC. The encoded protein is CASSGEGLAGSSGYNEQFF.

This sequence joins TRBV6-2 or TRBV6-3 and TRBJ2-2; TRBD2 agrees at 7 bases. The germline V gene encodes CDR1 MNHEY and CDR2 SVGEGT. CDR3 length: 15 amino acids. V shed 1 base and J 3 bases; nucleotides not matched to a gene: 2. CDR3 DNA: TGTGCCAGCAGTTACTGGGGGGGTGACACCGGGGAGCTGTTTTTT. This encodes CASSYWGGDTGELFF.